These 12 T cell receptor beta chains share one sample of origin, sequenced in a study of T cells in Graves' hyperthyroidism and ophthalmopathy. Amplified TCR beta CDR3 regions derived from RNA transcripts. The HTBI primer set was used in a first-round RT-PCR of the TCR CDR3. TCRdb itself ran the multiplex PCR reads through MiXCR, one entry per CDR3 protein. The table records hundreds of thousands of distinct CDR3 sequences, 38% of them present only once. The specimen sequenced was blood. The receptors stem from a man aged 18 to 29 with Graves' hyperthyroidism.

A note on this clonotype: One junction end does not reproduce the germline sequence, and a read error may be involved. V is TRBV15 and J is TRBJ2-6, with D possibly TRBD2 on 6 matching bases. Germline V gene lookup returns CDR1 LNHNV and CDR2 YYDKDF (reference sequence). The CDR3 is 12 amino acids. The chain's CDR3 is CATSTEGYTEAF. The CDR3, as DNA: TGTGCCACCAGCACGGAGGGGTACACTGAAGCTTTC.

The chain uses TRBV5-1 and TRBJ2-5, with 9 bases lining up with TRBD2. The CDR3 is 14 residues long. J was trimmed by 3 bases and V by 4 bases; bases with no gene match: 4. Germline lookup yields CDR1 SGHRS and CDR2 YFSETQ. CDR3 amino acids: CASSRRLAEETQYF. In DNA, the CDR3 is TGCGCCAGCAGCAGAAGACTAGCGGAAGAGACCCAGTACTTC.

This clonotype came up many times. This rearrangement joins TRBV2 to TRBJ2-7, with 11 bases aligning to TRBD1. Trimming took 4 bases from V and 3 from J; bases not matched to a gene: 5. The germline V gene has CDR1 SNHLY and CDR2 FYNNEI. CDR3 length: 15 amino acids. CDR3 loop: CASSVLGQGDYEQYF. The CDR3 DNA reads TGTGCCAGCAGTGTCCTGGGACAGGGGGACTACGAGCAGTACTTC. The complete variable domain, with remaining parts taken from reference TRBV2 and TRBJ2-7, reads EPEVTQTPSHQVTQMGQEVILRCVPISNHLYFYWYRQILGQKVEFLVSFYNNEISEKSEIFDDQFSVERPDGSNFTLKIRSTKLEDSAMYFCASSVLGQGDYEQYFGPGTRLTVT.

As to this clonotype: The germline gene is not matched at one end of the junction; a read error may be the cause. V is TRBV29-1 and J is TRBJ2-2; 8 bases map to TRBD2. Germline V gives CDR1 SQVTM, CDR2 ANQGSEA. CDR3 length equals 13 residues. The CDR3 DNA reads as TGCAGCCTTGAGGCTAGCGGGACCGGGGAGCTGTTTTTT. It yields the protein CSLEASGTGELFF.

The chain carries TRBV6-1 and TRBJ2-5; D perhaps matches TRBD1 (6 bases). The J call may be incorrect, as the DNA end agrees better with TRBJ2-7. The CDR3 consists of 13 residues. Per the germline V gene, CDR1 is MNHNS and CDR2 is SASEGT. This CDR3 reads CASSRGGIDEQYF. The DNA for the CDR3 is TGTGCCAGCAGCAGAGGGGGAATCGACGAGCAGTACTTC.

The chain is built from TRBV7-3 and TRBJ1-6; 10 nucleotides agree with TRBD1. J lost 10 bases, V lost 5 bases, and 5 bases had no gene match. Germline CDR1 reads SGHTA; CDR2 reads FQGTGA. CDR3 size: 14 residues. DNA of the CDR3: TGTGCCAGCAGCATCGGGACAGGGGCCTCACCCCTCCACTTT. Translating gives CASSIGTGASPLHF.

Remarks on this clonotype: A much larger clone sits a single nucleotide away, making a read error possible. In this CDR3 the conserved last residue, phenylalanine or tryptophan, is missing, so a read error is likely. V is TRBV4-2 and J is TRBJ1-6; 9 nucleotides line up with TRBD1. This CDR3 has 14 residues. Per germline, CDR1 LGHNA and CDR2 YNFKEQ. After removal of 5 bases from V and 11 bases from J, the junction contained 7 bases not matched to a gene. The CDR3 sequence is CASSEGQGETPLHL. As DNA, the CDR3 is TGTGCCAGCAGCGAGGGACAGGGTGAGACACCCCTCCACCTT.

The rearrangement uses TRBV7-9 and TRBJ2-5; unclear D gene. The germline V gene encodes CDR1 SEHNR and CDR2 FQNEAQ (reference sequence). The CDR3 has 11 amino acids. V was cut by 8 bases and J by 7 bases, with 11 bases left in between. Written as DNA, the CDR3 is TGTGCCAGCCTGGATTTGGGGACCCAGTACTTC. It is translated as CASLDLGTQYF.

A few counts support this clonotype. The rearrangement uses TRBV2 and TRBJ1-5; 7 nucleotides match TRBD1. The CDR3 is made up of 17 amino acids. Germline-derived CDR1 and CDR2 are SNHLY and FYNNEI. The J segment lost 2 bases and the V segment lost 4 bases, leaving 11 bases of the junction unmatched. The CDR3 here is CASSAPQTGVGNQPQHF. CDR3 DNA: TGTGCCAGCAGTGCCCCCCAAACAGGGGTCGGCAATCAGCCCCAGCATTTT.

The table lists this clonotype with many counts. The J gene is TRBJ1-1, the V gene TRBV2; D unclear. The germline V gene has CDR1 SNHLY and CDR2 FYNNEI. Trimming stripped 3 bases from V and 4 bases from J, with 12 bases between. The CDR3 spans 14 residues. CDR3 bases: TGTGCCAGCAGTGAGAGGGTGGTGGGCACTGAAGCTTTCTTT. Translating it yields CASSERVVGTEAFF.

This chain links TRBV6-1 with TRBJ1-1; 9 bases are a match to TRBD1. Per the germline V gene, CDR1 is MNHNS and CDR2 is SASEGT. This CDR3 spans 15 amino acids. Losses at the gene ends were 7 bases for V and 4 bases for J; bases not matched to a gene: 10. CDR3 DNA: TGTGCCAGCACCCAGACGGACAGGGGAGGCACTGAAGCTTTCTTT. It specifies CASTQTDRGGTEAFF.

This clonotype occurred many times. The chain recombines TRBV19 with TRBJ1-5, with D uncertain. The germline V and J ends were trimmed by 5 bases and 3 bases, with 14 bases remaining between them. CDR3 size: 15 residues. The germline V gene has CDR1 LNHDA and CDR2 SQIVND (reference sequence). The CDR3 coding sequence is TGTGCCAGTAGTGTGGGAGGGTCACTCAATCAGCCCCAGCATTTT. Encoded protein: CASSVGGSLNQPQHF.